These 18 T cell receptor beta chains were sequenced from one sample in a study of shared clonotypes between healthy human individuals. Terminally differentiated effector memory CD45RA+ cells were left out of the naive CD8 fraction, which was CD45RO-negative and positively selected for CCR7. Repertoires were generated with immunoSEQ multiplex PCR, while TCRdb's copy carries only in-frame clones and drops some. Among 550,000 to 750,000 clones listed, 95% to 96% were seen once. The sample comprised naive CD8+ T cells sorted from blood. The receptors shown here come from a woman in her 30s in good health.

The rearrangement uses TRBV6-4 and TRBJ2-5; 10 nucleotides line up with TRBD2. V dropped 6 bases and J dropped 1; count of bases not matched to a gene: 5. Germline V gives CDR1 MRHNA, CDR2 SNTAGT. This CDR3 comprises 15 residues. The CDR3 nucleotides read TGTGCCAGCAGCAGGAGCGGGAGGGCCCAAGAGACCCAGTACTTC. It translates to CASSRSGRAQETQYF.

The V call is TRBV25-1, the J call TRBJ1-2, with D maybe TRBD1 (5 bases). V was trimmed by 7 bases and J by 2 bases, leaving 14 bases between them. This CDR3 comprises 14 residues. Germline CDR1 reads MGHDK; CDR2 reads SYGVNS. The CDR3 DNA sequence: TGTGCCAGCACGTCCTTGGGGGAGAACTATGGCTACACCTTC. Translating it yields CASTSLGENYGYTF.

The V call is TRBV27, the J call TRBJ1-3; a possible D gene is TRBD1 (5 bases). The CDR3 consists of 16 residues. Trimming pared 11 bases from V and 1 base from J, leaving 21 bases between. Germline loops: CDR1 MNHEY, CDR2 SMNVEV (reference sequence). The CDR3 nucleotides are TGTGCCTCTCAGGCCAGGGCACCTTTATCTGGAAACACCATATATTTT. The encoded protein is CASQARAPLSGNTIYF.

V is TRBV30 and J is TRBJ2-7, with TRBD2 matching over 8 bases. The V segment lost 0 bases and the J segment 6 bases; nucleotides outside the gene matches: 10. The V gene's germline CDR1 is GTSNPN and CDR2 SVGIG (reference sequence). The CDR3 loop spans 15 amino acids. Written as DNA, the CDR3 is TGTGCCTGGAGTGTACGGAAAGCGGGAGTGTCCGAGCAGTACTTC. Translation: CAWSVRKAGVSEQYF.

For this clone: Relative to the germline gene, one junction end is altered; a read error may explain this. The V and J genes are TRBV7-2 and TRBJ2-3; 8 bases fit TRBD1. CDR1 and CDR2 from the germline V gene are SGHTA and FQGNSA. CDR3 length: 14 residues. CDR3 sequence: CASSLVGTGVQADF. In DNA form, the CDR3 reads TGTGCCAGCAGCTTAGTAGGGACAGGAGTTCAGGCGGATTTT.

This sequence joins TRBV11-1 and TRBJ2-7; possibly TRBD1 for D (5 bases). Germline loops: CDR1 SGHAT, CDR2 FQDESV (reference sequence). The CDR3 has 16 amino acids. V lost 5 bases and J lost 4, with 21 bases in between. CDR3 amino acids: CASSPTMPGRQYEQYF. CDR3 coding DNA: TGTGCCAGCAGCCCAACTATGCCAGGGCGACAGTACGAGCAGTACTTC. Based on the CDR3 plus reference TRBV11-1 and TRBJ2-7, the full variable domain is EAEVAQSPRYKITEKSQAVAFWCDPISGHATLYWYRQILGQGPELLVQFQDESVVDDSQLPKDRFSAERLKGVDSTLKIQPAELGDSAMYLCASSPTMPGRQYEQYFGPGTRLTVT.

V gene TRBV13 combines with J gene TRBJ2-1; D perhaps matches TRBD2 (5 bases). The CDR3 is made up of 13 amino acids. V lost 3 bases to trimming and J lost 8 bases, with 11 bases between them. Germline assignment: CDR1 PRHDT and CDR2 FYEKMQ (reference sequence). The CDR3 reads CASSFGWGDEQFF. The CDR3 bases are TGTGCCAGCAGCTTTGGTTGGGGAGATGAGCAGTTCTTC. The full variable domain, in which reference TRBV13 and TRBJ2-1 provide the parts outside the CDR3, is AAGVIQSPRHLIKEKRETATLKCYPIPRHDTVYWYQQGPGQDPQFLISFYEKMQSDKGSIPDRFSAQQFSDYHSELNMSSLELGDSALYFCASSFGWGDEQFFGPGTRLTVL.

In regard to this clone: This specimen includes other DNA sequences encoding the same CDR3. The chain recombines TRBV28 with TRBJ2-3; D is undetermined. The germline V gene has CDR1 MDHEN and CDR2 SYDVKM. The CDR3 is 11 residues long. V lost 3 bases, J lost 6 bases, and 4 bases lay in between. CDR3 amino acids: CASSLVDTQYF. CDR3 coding DNA: TGTGCCAGCAGTTTGGTGGATACGCAGTATTTT.

The gene calls are TRBV11-2 and TRBJ1-1; no clear D. From germline, CDR1 is SGHAT and CDR2 FQNNGV. The germline V and J ends were trimmed by 1 base and 3 bases, with 3 bases remaining between them. The CDR3 totals 12 residues. Here the CDR3 reads CASSLGDTEAFF. The CDR3 bases are TGTGCCAGCAGCTTAGGTGACACTGAAGCTTTCTTT.

The chain couples TRBV9 to TRBJ2-1; D perhaps matches TRBD2 (7 bases). The CDR3 totals 13 residues. Germline V gene lookup returns CDR1 SGDLS and CDR2 YYNGEE. V was cut by 7 bases and J by 0 bases, with 8 bases left in between. The CDR3 region has the DNA TGTGCCAGCGCGGGGGCCTCCTACAATGAGCAGTTCTTC. Translated: CASAGASYNEQFF.

The chain carries TRBV28 and TRBJ2-1; unclear D gene. The CDR3 length is 15 residues. V dropped 6 bases and J dropped 0 bases, with 12 bases sitting between them. In germline, CDR1 is MDHEN, CDR2 SYDVKM. Written as DNA, the CDR3 is TGTGCCAGCAGCCTCCCGGCCCCCTCCTACAATGAGCAGTTCTTC. This encodes CASSLPAPSYNEQFF.

The chain is built from TRBV13 and TRBJ2-2; D is possibly TRBD1 (5 bases). The CDR3 loop spans 15 amino acids. CDR1 is PRHDT, CDR2 FYEKMQ, per germline (reference sequence). The V end was cut by 0 bases, the J end by 5 bases, with 10 bases between. In DNA, the CDR3 is TGTGCCAGCAGCTTAGGACAGGTTTTGACCGGGGAGCTGTTTTTT. Translation gives CASSLGQVLTGELFF.

J is TRBJ2-1 and V is TRBV2; 12 nucleotides agree with TRBD1. The CDR3 runs to 19 residues. The germline V gene encodes CDR1 SNHLY and CDR2 FYNNEI. Unmatched junction bases numbered 14, after V lost 3 bases and J lost 5 bases. CDR3: CASSDPGQGAALRDNEQFF. CDR3 DNA sequence: TGTGCCAGCAGTGACCCGGGACAGGGGGCGGCATTAAGAGACAATGAGCAGTTCTTC.

The chain uses TRBV19 and TRBJ1-3; TRBD1 might be the D (6 bases). The CDR3 is 15 residues long. The V gene's germline CDR1 is LNHDA and CDR2 SQIVND (reference sequence). Trimming removed 6 bases from V and 0 bases from J, with 12 bases in between. CDR3 nucleotide sequence: TGTGCCAGTAGACCAGGACAGACCTCTGGAAACACCATATATTTT. It is translated as CASRPGQTSGNTIYF.

The gene calls are TRBV13 and TRBJ2-7, with D unresolved. Germline V lookup: CDR1 PRHDT, CDR2 FYEKMQ (reference sequence). V dropped 1 base and J dropped 2 bases, with 12 bases sitting between them. CDR3 length: 15 residues. CDR3 coding DNA: TGTGCCAGCAGCTTAGTTGGCAGCCAAACCTACGAGCAGTACTTC. Translation: CASSLVGSQTYEQYF. The full variable domain, with the rest looked up from reference TRBV13 and TRBJ2-7, is AAGVIQSPRHLIKEKRETATLKCYPIPRHDTVYWYQQGPGQDPQFLISFYEKMQSDKGSIPDRFSAQQFSDYHSELNMSSLELGDSALYFCASSLVGSQTYEQYFGPGTRLTVT.

The V call is TRBV7-9, the J call TRBJ2-7; TRBD2 might be the D (5 bases). Trimming stripped 3 bases from V and 2 bases from J, with 14 bases between. The CDR3 consists of 15 residues. CDR1 is SEHNR and CDR2 is FQNEAQ in the germline V gene (reference sequence). In DNA, the CDR3 is TGTGCCAGCAGCTTGGACTTTGAAAATGCCTACGAGCAGTACTTC. This gives the protein CASSLDFENAYEQYF.

CDR3 sequence (DNA): TGTGCCAGCAGTACCCGGATGAGGGGAAATGAGCAGTTCTTC. This gives the protein CASSTRMRGNEQFF. This chain joins TRBV28 and TRBJ2-1; D may match TRBD1 or TRBD2 (5 bases each). The V end lost 5 bases, the J end lost 7 bases, and 15 bases lay between the germline ends. CDR3 length equals 14 residues. Germline V lookup: CDR1 MDHEN, CDR2 SYDVKM. The whole variable domain, remainder taken from reference TRBV28 and TRBJ2-1, is DVKVTQSSRYLVKRTGEKVFLECVQDMDHENMFWYRQDPGLGLRLIYFSYDVKMKEKGDIPEGYSVSREKKERFSLILESASTNQTSMYLCASSTRMRGNEQFFGPGTRLTVL.

The genes are TRBV28 and TRBJ2-5; D unclear. CDR3 length: 16 amino acids. CDR1 MDHEN and CDR2 SYDVKM come from the germline V gene. The V end was cut by 5 bases, the J end by 5 bases, with 21 bases between. CDR3 region: CASSPSGPERRETQYF. In DNA form, the CDR3 reads TGTGCCAGCAGTCCGTCCGGGCCCGAACGGCGGGAGACCCAGTACTTC.